The following is a TCR beta chain sequence with its context. What it binds is not known. These data originate in a study of shared clonotypes between healthy human individuals. Study-wide results and caveats: Measured sharing among donors was expected to vary with sequencing depth.

Deep was the level used in running the assay. Assay used: immunoSEQ multiplex PCR; TCRdb lists only in-frame clones, some missing. The table records millions of clones, approximately 90% of them present only once. Germline values: CDR1 SGHTA, CDR2 FQGTGA. The length of the CDR3 is 14 residues. Trimming left V 0 bases short and J 4 bases short, with 9 bases between. Sequencing used naive CD4+ T cells sorted from blood. Subset noted: CD45RA+ positively selected. The genes are TRBV7-3 and TRBJ1-2, with D hard to call. The TCR was taken from a man in his late teens or twenties in good health. The CDR3, as DNA: TGTGCCAGCAGCTTAACCCCAGAGGGCTATGGCTACACCTTC. This codes for CASSLTPEGYGYTF.